The T cell receptor beta chain described here comes from a study of blood T cell repertoires in COVID-19. The table came from immunoSEQ multiplex PCR; TCRdb's copy has only in-frame clones and leaves some out. The sample holds 40,000 to 50,000 clones; 87% are singletons and the top ten take approximately 4.3%. The trim removed 3 bases at V and 2 bases at J, leaving 8 bases unmatched. The CDR3 runs 16 residues. Germline CDR1 KGHDR, CDR2 SFDVKD. The sequencing sample was made of peripheral blood. The chain employs TRBV24-1 and TRBJ2-7; 8 bases are a match to TRBD1. The TCR sequence derives from a man aged 60 to 69 with acute or convalescent COVID-19. Here the CDR3 reads CATSDPSGGQPYEQYF. The CDR3 nucleotides read TGTGCCACCAGTGATCCCTCAGGGGGCCAACCCTACGAGCAGTACTTC.